This TCR beta chain was identified during a study of graft-versus-host responses after intestinal transplantation. Study summary: Transplantation in recipients was multivisceral, liver-intestinal, or isolated intestinal.

Libraries were prepared by immunoSEQ multiplex PCR; TCRdb keeps only in-frame clonotypes and omits some of them. The sample holds under 130,000 clones, 93% seen once. Broader study findings: Peak levels of circulating GvH clones tracked with early post-transplant HvG declines.

Between the trimmed V and J ends, which lost 0 bases and 2 bases, there was a span of 2 bases. Germline V gene lookup returns CDR1 SGHDN and CDR2 FVKESK. This CDR3 contains 12 residues. A word on this clone: Its antigen is unidentified.

The starting material was unstimulated CD8+ T cells sorted from spleen or lymph node cells, obtained before intestinal transplant. The J gene is TRBJ2-7, the V gene TRBV14; D is uncertain. The source of this sequence is a human donor who received an intestinal transplant. The CDR3 reads CASSQDPYEQYF. The CDR3 DNA reads as TGTGCCAGCAGCCAAGATCCCTACGAGCAGTACTTC.